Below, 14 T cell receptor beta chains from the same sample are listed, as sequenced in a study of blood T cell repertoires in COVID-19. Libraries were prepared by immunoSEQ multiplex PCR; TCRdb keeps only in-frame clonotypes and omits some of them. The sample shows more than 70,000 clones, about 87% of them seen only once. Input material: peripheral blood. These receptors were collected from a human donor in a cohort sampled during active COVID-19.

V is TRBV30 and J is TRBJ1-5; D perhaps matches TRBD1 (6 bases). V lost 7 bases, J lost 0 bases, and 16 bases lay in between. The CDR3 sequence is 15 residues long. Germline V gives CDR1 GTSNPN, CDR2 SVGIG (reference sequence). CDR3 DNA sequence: TGTGCCTACGGGACATCGAGGGTTAGCAATCAGCCCCAGCATTTT. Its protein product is CAYGTSRVSNQPQHF.

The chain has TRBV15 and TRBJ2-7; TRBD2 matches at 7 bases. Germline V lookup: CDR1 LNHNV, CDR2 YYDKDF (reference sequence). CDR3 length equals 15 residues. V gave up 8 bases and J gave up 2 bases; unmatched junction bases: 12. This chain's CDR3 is CATAFGASGPYEQYF. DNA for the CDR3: TGTGCCACCGCGTTTGGTGCTAGCGGTCCCTACGAGCAGTACTTC. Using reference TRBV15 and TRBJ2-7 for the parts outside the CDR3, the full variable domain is DAMVIQNPRYQVTQFGKPVTLSCSQTLNHNVMYWYQQKSSQAPKLLFHYYDKDFNNEADTPDNFQSRRPNTSFCFLDIRSPGLGDTAMYLCATAFGASGPYEQYFGPGTRLTVT.

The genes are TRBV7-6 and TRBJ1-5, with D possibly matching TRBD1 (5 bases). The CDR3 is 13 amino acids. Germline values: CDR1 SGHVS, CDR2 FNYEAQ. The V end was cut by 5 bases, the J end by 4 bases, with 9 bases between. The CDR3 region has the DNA TGTGCCAGCAGCCTGACAGAGAATCAGCCCCAGCATTTT. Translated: CASSLTENQPQHF.

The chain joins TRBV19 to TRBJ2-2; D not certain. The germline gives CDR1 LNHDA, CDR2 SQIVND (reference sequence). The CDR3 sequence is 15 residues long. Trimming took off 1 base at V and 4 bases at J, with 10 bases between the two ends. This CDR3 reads CASSIGITVTGELFF. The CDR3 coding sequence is TGTGCCAGTAGTATAGGGATAACAGTCACCGGGGAGCTGTTTTTT. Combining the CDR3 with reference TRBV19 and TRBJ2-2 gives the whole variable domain DGGITQSPKYLFRKEGQNVTLSCEQNLNHDAMYWYRQDPGQGLRLIYYSQIVNDFQKGDIAEGYSVSREKKESFPLTVTSAQKNPTAFYLCASSIGITVTGELFFGEGSRLTVL.

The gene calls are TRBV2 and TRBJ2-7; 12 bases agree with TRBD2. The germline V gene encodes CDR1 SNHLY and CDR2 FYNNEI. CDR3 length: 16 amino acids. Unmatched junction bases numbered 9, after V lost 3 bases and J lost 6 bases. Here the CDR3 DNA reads TGTGCCAGCAGTGATTGGGCTAGCGGGGGGGCGCGCGAGCAGTACTTC. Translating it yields CASSDWASGGAREQYF.

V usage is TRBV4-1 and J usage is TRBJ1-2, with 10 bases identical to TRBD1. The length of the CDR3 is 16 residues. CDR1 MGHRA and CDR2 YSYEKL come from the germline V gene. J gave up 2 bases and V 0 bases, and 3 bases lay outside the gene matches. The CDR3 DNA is TGCGCCAGCAGCCAAGATCGGGGACAGGGGAACTATGGCTACACCTTC. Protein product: CASSQDRGQGNYGYTF.

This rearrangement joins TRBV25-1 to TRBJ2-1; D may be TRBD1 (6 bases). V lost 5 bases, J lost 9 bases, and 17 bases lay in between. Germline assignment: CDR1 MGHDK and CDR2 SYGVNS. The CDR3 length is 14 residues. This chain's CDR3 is CASSTSGTPLEQFF. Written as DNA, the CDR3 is TGTGCCAGCAGTACGTCCGGGACACCGCTTGAGCAGTTCTTC.

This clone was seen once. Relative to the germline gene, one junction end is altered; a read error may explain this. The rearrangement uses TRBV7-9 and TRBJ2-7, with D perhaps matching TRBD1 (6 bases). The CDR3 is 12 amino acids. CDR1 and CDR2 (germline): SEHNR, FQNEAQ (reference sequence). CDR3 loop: CASSLGLARGDF. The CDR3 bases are TGTGCCAGCAGCCTAGGATTGGCCAGGGGCGACTTC.

CDR3 amino acids: CATSRDNPETQYF. Here the CDR3 DNA reads TGTGCCACCAGCAGAGATAATCCCGAGACCCAGTACTTC. The chain is built from TRBV15 and TRBJ2-5; D is ambiguous. The V end was cut by 0 bases, the J end by 5 bases, with 7 bases between. The CDR3 spans 13 residues. Germline CDR1 reads LNHNV; CDR2 reads YYDKDF (reference sequence).

This CDR3 reads CASSLEGQGGAGYTF. CDR3 coding DNA: TGCGCCAGCAGCTTGGAGGGACAGGGGGGTGCTGGCTACACCTTC. The chain employs TRBV5-1 and TRBJ1-2; 11 bases line up with TRBD1. The germline V gene encodes CDR1 SGHRS and CDR2 YFSETQ. V shed 0 bases, J shed 7 bases, and the junction held 5 bases outside the gene matches. The CDR3 has 15 amino acids.

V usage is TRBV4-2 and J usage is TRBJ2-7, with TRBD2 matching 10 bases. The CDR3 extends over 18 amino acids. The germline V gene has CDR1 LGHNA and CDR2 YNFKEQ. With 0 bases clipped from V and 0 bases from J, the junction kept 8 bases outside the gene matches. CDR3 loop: CASSQDATSGARSYEQYF. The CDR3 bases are TGTGCCAGCAGCCAAGATGCCACTAGCGGGGCGCGCTCCTACGAGCAGTACTTC.

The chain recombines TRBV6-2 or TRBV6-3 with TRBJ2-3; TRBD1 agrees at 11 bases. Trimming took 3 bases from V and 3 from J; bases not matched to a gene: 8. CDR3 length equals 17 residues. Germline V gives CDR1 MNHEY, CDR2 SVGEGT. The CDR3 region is CASSYSYGQGATDTQYF. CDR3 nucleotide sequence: TGTGCCAGCAGTTATAGTTATGGACAGGGGGCAACAGATACGCAGTATTTT.

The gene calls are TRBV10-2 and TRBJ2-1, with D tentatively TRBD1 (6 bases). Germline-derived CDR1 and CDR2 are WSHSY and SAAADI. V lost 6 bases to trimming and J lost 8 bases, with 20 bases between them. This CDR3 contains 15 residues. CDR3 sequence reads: CASRPLEGVVDEQFF. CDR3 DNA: TGCGCCAGCAGGCCCCTAGAGGGGGTGGTGGATGAGCAGTTCTTC.

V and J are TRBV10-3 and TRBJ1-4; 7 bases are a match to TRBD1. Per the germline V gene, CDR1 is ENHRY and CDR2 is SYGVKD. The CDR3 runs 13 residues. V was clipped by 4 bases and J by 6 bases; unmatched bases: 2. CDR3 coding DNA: TGTGCCATCAGTGGGGGGACAGATGAAAAACTGTTTTTT. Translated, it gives CAISGGTDEKLFF.